This entry lists 3 T cell receptor beta chains sequenced from one sample in a study of PD-1 blockade in classical Hodgkin lymphoma. Generated by immunoSEQ multiplex PCR, the TCRdb table keeps only in-frame clones and is missing some. The sample has tens of thousands of clones; 75% to 90% are singletons. Brentuximab vedotin exposure varied among the patients, all of whom had relapsed after autologous stem cell transplantation. Source: peripheral blood mononuclear cells (PBMCs), taken at baseline. The source of these receptors is a human donor with classical Hodgkin lymphoma.

The V gene is TRBV6-6, the J gene TRBJ2-1; TRBD1 or TRBD2 may be the D gene (6 bases each). From germline, CDR1 is MNHNY and CDR2 SVGAGI (reference sequence). This CDR3 has 15 amino acids. The V and J ends lost 10 bases and 5 bases respectively, with 21 bases between them. The CDR3 loop reads CATRSGGGLDNEQFF. In DNA form, the CDR3 reads TGTGCCACTAGATCCGGGGGCGGACTCGACAATGAGCAGTTCTTC.

V usage is TRBV19 and J usage is TRBJ2-3; D remains unclear. Looked up from germline, CDR1 is LNHDA and CDR2 is SQIVND (reference sequence). V was shortened by 7 bases and J by 0 bases, with 29 bases between the two germline ends. This CDR3 has 20 residues. CDR3 DNA sequence: TGTGCCAGTACCCGCCGAAACTCTGGGAATTCCTTATCTAGCACAGATACGCAGTATTTT. This gives the protein CASTRRNSGNSLSSTDTQYF.

The V gene is TRBV5-1, the J gene TRBJ2-7; no clear D gene. Trimming removed 0 bases at V and 3 bases at J, with 13 bases between. Germline-derived CDR1 and CDR2 are SGHRS and YFSETQ. This CDR3 has 15 amino acids. In nucleotides, the CDR3 is TGCGCCAGCAGCTTGGAGGCTAGTAAAAGCTACGAGCAGTACTTC. Its translation is CASSLEASKSYEQYF.